This passage covers 9 T cell receptor beta chains from one sample sequenced in a study of T cell changes during pregnancy in multiple sclerosis. Sequenced by immunoSEQ multiplex PCR; TCRdb stores in-frame clones only, minus some. The table shows roughly 42,000 clones, with about 90% occurring only once. Sample: CD4+ T cells from peripheral blood mononuclear cells, taken before pregnancy. The receptors originated from a female donor with multiple sclerosis, enrolled in a pregnancy study.

This CDR3 is CASSLAQAVNEQFF. In DNA form, the CDR3 reads TGTGCCAGCAGCTTAGCGCAGGCCGTCAATGAGCAGTTCTTC. The chain uses TRBV7-2 and TRBJ2-1; no definite D call. The CDR3 sequence is 14 residues long. Per germline, CDR1 SGHTA and CDR2 FQGNSA. V was clipped by 0 bases and J by 6 bases, with 9 bases between them.

Notes on this clone: An end of the junction does not agree with germline; a read error may underlie this. The gene calls are TRBV11-2 and TRBJ2-3, with D perhaps matching TRBD1 (6 bases). The germline gives CDR1 SGHAT, CDR2 FQNNGV. The CDR3 covers 14 residues. CDR3 coding DNA: TGTGCCAGCAGCTTTACAGGGTGGGGAGATACGCGGTATTTT. This gives the protein CASSFTGWGDTRYF.

The chain recombines TRBV7-3 with TRBJ2-3, with 13 bases lining up with TRBD2. With V trimmed by 3 bases and J by 2 bases, 14 bases remained unmatched. Germline V gives CDR1 SGHTA, CDR2 FQGTGA. This CDR3 comprises 20 residues. CDR3 residues: CASSFLTSGGFRRHTDTQYF. CDR3 nucleotides: TGTGCCAGCAGCTTCCTGACTAGCGGGGGGTTCCGCCGTCACACAGATACGCAGTATTTT.

V usage is TRBV7-3 and J usage is TRBJ2-1; D remains unclear. The CDR3 totals 11 residues. Per germline, CDR1 SGHTA and CDR2 FQGTGA. V lost 2 bases to trimming and J lost 9 bases, with 5 bases between them. The CDR3 nucleotides are TGTGCCAGCAGCTTAGCCGGTGAGCAGTTCTTC. It is translated as CASSLAGEQFF.

This chain uses TRBV7-3 with TRBJ2-2, with TRBD1 matching 7 bases. Germline V lookup: CDR1 SGHTA, CDR2 FQGTGA. The CDR3 covers 14 residues. Trimming took 8 bases from V and 4 from J; bases not matched to a gene: 7. The CDR3 nucleotides are TGTGCCAGCGGTCGGGACAGCTTCACCGGGGAGCTGTTTTTT. This codes for CASGRDSFTGELFF.

The CDR3 protein is CAWRQGAFYGYTF. The CDR3 DNA follows: TGTGCCTGGAGGCAGGGGGCTTTCTATGGCTACACCTTC. The chain is built from TRBV30 and TRBJ1-2, with TRBD1 matching over 8 bases. V was pared by 3 bases and J by 4 bases, with 4 bases of the junction left unmatched. CDR3 size: 13 residues. Germline V gene data show CDR1 as GTSNPN and CDR2 as SVGIG (reference sequence).

The gene calls are TRBV7-3 and TRBJ2-7; TRBD1 is a possible D gene (5 bases). V dropped 5 bases and J dropped 6 bases, with 17 bases sitting between them. The CDR3 has 14 residues. The V gene's germline CDR1 is SGHTA and CDR2 FQGTGA. The CDR3 region is CASSPSGRGGEQYF. The CDR3 nucleotides read TGTGCCAGCAGCCCCAGTGGTAGGGGCGGCGAGCAGTACTTC.

The V gene is TRBV19, the J gene TRBJ2-7; D gene unclear. CDR3 length: 12 amino acids. Germline V lookup: CDR1 LNHDA, CDR2 SQIVND (reference sequence). The V end lost 3 bases, the J end lost 6 bases, and 9 bases lay between the germline ends. In nucleotides, the CDR3 is TGTGCCAGTAGTATGAGGAAAACCGAGCAGTACTTC. Translated: CASSMRKTEQYF.

The CDR3 loop is CASSLIQGSYNEQFF. The CDR3 DNA is TGTGCCAGCAGCTTGATTCAGGGGTCATACAATGAGCAGTTCTTC. This chain links TRBV5-8 with TRBJ2-1, with D maybe TRBD1 (6 bases). Per the germline V gene, CDR1 is SGHTS and CDR2 is YDEGEE. The CDR3 is made up of 15 amino acids. The ends were cut back, 1 base at V and 4 bases at J, with 12 bases in the middle.